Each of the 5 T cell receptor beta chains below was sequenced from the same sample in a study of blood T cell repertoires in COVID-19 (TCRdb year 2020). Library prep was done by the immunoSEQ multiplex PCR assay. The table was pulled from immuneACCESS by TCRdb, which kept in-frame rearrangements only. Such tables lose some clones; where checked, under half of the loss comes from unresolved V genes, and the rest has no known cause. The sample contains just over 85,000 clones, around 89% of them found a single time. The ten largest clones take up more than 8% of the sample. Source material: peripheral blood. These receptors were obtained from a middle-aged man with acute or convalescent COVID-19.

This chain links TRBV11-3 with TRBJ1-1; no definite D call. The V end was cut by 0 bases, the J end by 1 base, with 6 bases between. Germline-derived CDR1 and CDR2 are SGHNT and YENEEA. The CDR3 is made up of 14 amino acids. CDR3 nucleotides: TGTGCCAGCAGCTTAGATTCCGGGAACACTGAAGCTTTCTTT. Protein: CASSLDSGNTEAFF.

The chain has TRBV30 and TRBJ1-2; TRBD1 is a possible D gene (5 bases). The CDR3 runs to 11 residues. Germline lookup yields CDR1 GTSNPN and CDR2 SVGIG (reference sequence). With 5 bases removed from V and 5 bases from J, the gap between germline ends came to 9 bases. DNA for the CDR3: TGTGCCTGGGACAGCTGGTATGGCTACACCTTC. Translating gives CAWDSWYGYTF.

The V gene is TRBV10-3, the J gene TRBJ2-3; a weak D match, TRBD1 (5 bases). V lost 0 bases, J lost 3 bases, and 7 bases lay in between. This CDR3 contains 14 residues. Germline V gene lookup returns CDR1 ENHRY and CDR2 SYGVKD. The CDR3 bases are TGTGCCATCAGTGAGTCCTCAGGGACAGATACGCAGTATTTT. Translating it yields CAISESSGTDTQYF.

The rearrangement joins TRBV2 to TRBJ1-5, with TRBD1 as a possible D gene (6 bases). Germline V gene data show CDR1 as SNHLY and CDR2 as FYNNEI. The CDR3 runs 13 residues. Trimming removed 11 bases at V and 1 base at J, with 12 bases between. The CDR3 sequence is CASHRESNQPQHF. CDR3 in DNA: TGTGCCTCCCACAGGGAAAGCAATCAGCCCCAGCATTTT.

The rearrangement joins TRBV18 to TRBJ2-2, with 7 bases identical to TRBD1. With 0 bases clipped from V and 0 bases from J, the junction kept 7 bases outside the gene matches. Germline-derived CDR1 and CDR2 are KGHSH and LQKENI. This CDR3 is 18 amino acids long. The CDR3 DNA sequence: TGTGCCAGCTCACCACCGATGGGACAGCCACCGAACACCGGGGAGCTGTTTTTT. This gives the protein CASSPPMGQPPNTGELFF.